This T cell receptor (beta chain) was observed in a study of post-analysis software for immune sequencing data (dated by TCRdb to between 2015 and 2016). For context, the study as a whole: Relapsing-remitting, secondary progressive and progressive-relapsing multiple sclerosis were recorded as disease courses, and subtype annotation was lacking for some patients. The multiple sclerosis patient repertoires were compared with approximately 11 previously published healthy control repertoires from donors aged roughly 6 to 25 years. A subset of samples was prepared in parallel using single-end sample barcoding, then pooled and co-amplified after Illumina adapter ligation.

Receptor amplification or capture employed PCR. Sequencing relied on an Illumina HiSeq 2500. To reduce PCR and sequencing biases, unique molecular identifiers were built into the TCR beta cDNA libraries. Every 1 to 10 million input T cells yielded approximately 500,000 cDNA molecules, meaning each molecule approximated one T cell. Patient libraries were prepared and sequenced with the same protocol used for the earlier healthy control dataset. Within a given batch, samples were prepared together, multiplexed and sequenced on the same HiSeq lane. From the authors' description of their analysis: Raw barcoded reads were processed with MIGEC, discarding single-read molecular identifier groups before consensus assembly and CDR3 extraction. VDJtools was used for post-analysis of the clonotype tables, and diversity was normalized by down-sampling every dataset to the size of the smallest sample. In repertoire overlap clustering, CDR3 amino acid sequences, but not nucleotide sequences, were matched to correct batch-related cross-sample contamination. The public sequencing data were trimmed at Q25 with fastp and processed into clonotypes with MiXCR by TCRdb, which kept only in-frame beta chains. Identical CDR3 proteins give one entry, which carries the most common genes and DNA. The V and J calls here are based on TCRdb, not the publication. In this sample the table shows 650,000 to 850,000 distinct CDR3 sequences, 40% to 55% of which occur a single time. The ten largest account for around 4.7% of the sample.

TCR beta repertoires were profiled from peripheral blood of about a dozen young patients with multiple sclerosis to demonstrate the VDJtools post-analysis software. The multiple sclerosis patients were children and adolescents ranging in age from about 6 to 17 years. To note about this clonotype: The antigen it recognizes is unknown. The input lacks base qualities; no much larger clone sits a single base away.

General findings and caveats noted by the study authors: About 5 TRBV segments, including TRBV5-6, TRBV5-1 and TRBV20-1, were significantly more frequent in patients than controls. The control group was slightly older than the multiple sclerosis patient group. Direct clustering with F measure revealed strong co-clustering of samples prepared in the same batch, which led to a batch-effect correction. Significantly lower normalized Chao1 diversity was found in multiple sclerosis patients than in controls, suggesting substantial peripheral T-cell clonal expansion.

Inclusive of the bounding cysteine and phenylalanine, the CDR3 is 18 residues long. Kept here is only the CDR3 DNA, which spans 54 bases and is read in frame from base 1. Trimmed from V: 2 bases; trimmed from J: 3 bases; junction bases lacking a gene match: 14. From a lookup of the germline V gene, CDR1 and CDR2 are SGHDN and FVKESK. The clonotype originates from a girl aged 10 to 17 with multiple sclerosis. The chain is made from TRBV14 and TRBJ1-1, and 8 bases in between align with TRBD1. Sample: blood. The CDR3 amino acid sequence is: CASSQRPPLRDRYTEAFF. The nucleotide sequence reads TGTGCCAGCAGCCAAAGGCCCCCCCTCCGGGACAGGTACACTGAAGCTTTCTTT.